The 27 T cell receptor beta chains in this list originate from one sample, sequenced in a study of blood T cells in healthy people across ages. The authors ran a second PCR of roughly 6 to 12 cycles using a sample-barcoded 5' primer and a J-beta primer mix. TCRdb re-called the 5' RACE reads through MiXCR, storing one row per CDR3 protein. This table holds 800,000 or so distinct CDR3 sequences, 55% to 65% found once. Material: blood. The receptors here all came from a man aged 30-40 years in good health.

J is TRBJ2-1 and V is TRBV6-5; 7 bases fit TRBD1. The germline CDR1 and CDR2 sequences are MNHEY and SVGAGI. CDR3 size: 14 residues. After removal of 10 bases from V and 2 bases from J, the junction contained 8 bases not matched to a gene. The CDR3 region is CATRRTGPYNEQFF. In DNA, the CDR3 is TGTGCCACCAGGAGGACAGGACCCTACAATGAGCAGTTCTTC.

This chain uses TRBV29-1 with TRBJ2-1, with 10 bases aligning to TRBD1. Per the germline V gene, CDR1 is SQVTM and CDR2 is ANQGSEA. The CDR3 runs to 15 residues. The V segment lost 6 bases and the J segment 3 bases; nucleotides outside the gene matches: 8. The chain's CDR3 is CSVAPDRGLYNEQFF. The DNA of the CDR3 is TGCAGCGTCGCTCCTGACAGGGGGCTCTACAATGAGCAGTTCTTC.

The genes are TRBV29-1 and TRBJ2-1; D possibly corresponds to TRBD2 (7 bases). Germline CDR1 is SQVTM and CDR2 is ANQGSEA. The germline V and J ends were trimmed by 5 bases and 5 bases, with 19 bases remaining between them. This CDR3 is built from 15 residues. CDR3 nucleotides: TGCAGCGTTTCCCTCTGGGGGGGGGCGAACAATGAGCAGTTCTTC. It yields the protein CSVSLWGGANNEQFF.

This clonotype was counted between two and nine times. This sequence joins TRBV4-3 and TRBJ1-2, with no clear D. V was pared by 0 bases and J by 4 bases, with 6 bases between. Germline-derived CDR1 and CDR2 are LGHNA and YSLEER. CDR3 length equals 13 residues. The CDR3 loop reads CASSQDASYGYTF. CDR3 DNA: TGCGCCAGCAGCCAAGATGCGAGCTATGGCTACACCTTC.

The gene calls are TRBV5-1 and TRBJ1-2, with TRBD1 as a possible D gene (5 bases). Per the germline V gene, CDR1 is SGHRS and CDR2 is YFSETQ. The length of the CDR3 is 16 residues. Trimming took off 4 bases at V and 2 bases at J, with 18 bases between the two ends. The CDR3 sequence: CASSPGTADPNYGYTF. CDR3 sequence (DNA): TGCGCCAGCAGCCCCGGGACCGCTGATCCAAACTATGGCTACACCTTC.

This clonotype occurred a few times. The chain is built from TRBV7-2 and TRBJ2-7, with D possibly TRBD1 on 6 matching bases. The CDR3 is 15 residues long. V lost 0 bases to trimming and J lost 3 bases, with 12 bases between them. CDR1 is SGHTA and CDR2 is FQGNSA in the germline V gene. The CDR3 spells CASSLAQGHLYEQYF. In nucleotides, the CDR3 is TGTGCCAGCAGCTTAGCGCAGGGACACCTCTACGAGCAGTACTTC.

CDR3 DNA: TGTGCCAGCAGTAAAAGGGGGTTTGGCTACGAGCAGTACTTC. It encodes CASSKRGFGYEQYF. V usage is TRBV6-5 and J usage is TRBJ2-7; D might be TRBD1 (6 bases). V was pared by 5 bases and J by 3 bases, with 14 bases between. The CDR3 length is 14 residues. From germline, CDR1 is MNHEY and CDR2 SVGAGI.

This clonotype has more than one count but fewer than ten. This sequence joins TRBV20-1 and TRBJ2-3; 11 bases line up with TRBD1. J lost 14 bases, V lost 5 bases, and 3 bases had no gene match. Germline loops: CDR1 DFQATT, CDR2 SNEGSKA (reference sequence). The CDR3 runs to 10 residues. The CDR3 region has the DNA TGCAGTGCTCCCGGGACAGGGGGGTATTTT. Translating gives CSAPGTGGYF.

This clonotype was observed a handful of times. CDR3 loop: CAISDGQGNEQFF. Written as DNA, the CDR3 is TGTGCCATCAGTGACGGGCAGGGCAATGAGCAGTTCTTC. This rearrangement joins TRBV10-3 to TRBJ2-1; D is possibly TRBD1 (5 bases). The germline CDR1 and CDR2 sequences are ENHRY and SYGVKD. The CDR3 totals 13 residues. V lost 3 bases to trimming and J lost 6 bases, with 9 bases between them.

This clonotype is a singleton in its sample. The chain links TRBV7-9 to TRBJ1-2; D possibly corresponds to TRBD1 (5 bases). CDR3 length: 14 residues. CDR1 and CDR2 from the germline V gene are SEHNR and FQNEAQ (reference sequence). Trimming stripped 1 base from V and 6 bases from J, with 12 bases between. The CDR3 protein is CASSLERSGHGYTF. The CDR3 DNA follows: TGTGCCAGCAGCTTAGAAAGGTCAGGGCATGGCTACACCTTC.

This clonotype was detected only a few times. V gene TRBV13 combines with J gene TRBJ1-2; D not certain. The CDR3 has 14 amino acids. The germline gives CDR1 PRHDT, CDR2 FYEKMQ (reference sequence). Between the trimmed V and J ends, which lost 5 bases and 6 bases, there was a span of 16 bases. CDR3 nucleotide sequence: TGTGCCAGCAGCCCCAAGAGGGATCAGGATGGCTACACCTTC. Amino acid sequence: CASSPKRDQDGYTF.

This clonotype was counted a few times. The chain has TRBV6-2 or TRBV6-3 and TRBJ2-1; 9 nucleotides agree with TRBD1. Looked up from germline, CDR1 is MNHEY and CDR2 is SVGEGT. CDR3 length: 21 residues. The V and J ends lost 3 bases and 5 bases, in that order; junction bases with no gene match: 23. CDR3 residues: CASSYVIKTGGTFHQNNEQFF. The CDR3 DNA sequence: TGTGCCAGCAGTTATGTAATCAAGACAGGGGGAACTTTCCACCAAAACAATGAGCAGTTCTTC.

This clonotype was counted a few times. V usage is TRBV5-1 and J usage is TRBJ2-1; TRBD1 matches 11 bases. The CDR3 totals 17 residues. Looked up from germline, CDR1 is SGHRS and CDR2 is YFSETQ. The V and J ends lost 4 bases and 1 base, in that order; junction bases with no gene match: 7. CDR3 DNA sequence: TGCGCCAGCAGCCCATTCCGGGACAGGGGGTCCTACAATGAGCAGTTCTTC. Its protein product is CASSPFRDRGSYNEQFF.

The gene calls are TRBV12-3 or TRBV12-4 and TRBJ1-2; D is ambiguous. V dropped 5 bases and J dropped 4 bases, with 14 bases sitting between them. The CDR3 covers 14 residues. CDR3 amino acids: CASSVVLISYGYTF. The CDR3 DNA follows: TGTGCCAGCAGTGTAGTTTTGATTTCCTATGGCTACACCTTC.

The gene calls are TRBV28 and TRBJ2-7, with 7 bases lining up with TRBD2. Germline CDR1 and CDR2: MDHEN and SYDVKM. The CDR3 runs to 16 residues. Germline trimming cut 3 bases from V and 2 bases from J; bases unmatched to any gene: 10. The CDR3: CASSFQAGLPPYEQYF. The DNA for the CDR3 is TGTGCCAGCAGTTTTCAAGCGGGGCTACCCCCCTACGAGCAGTACTTC.

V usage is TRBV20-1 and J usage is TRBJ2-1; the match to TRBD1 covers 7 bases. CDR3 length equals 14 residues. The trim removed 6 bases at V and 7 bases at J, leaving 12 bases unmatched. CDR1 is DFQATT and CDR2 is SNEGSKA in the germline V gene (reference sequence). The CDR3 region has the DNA TGCAGTGCAACCCACAGGGGCGCAGGGAATGAGCAGTTCTTC. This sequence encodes CSATHRGAGNEQFF.

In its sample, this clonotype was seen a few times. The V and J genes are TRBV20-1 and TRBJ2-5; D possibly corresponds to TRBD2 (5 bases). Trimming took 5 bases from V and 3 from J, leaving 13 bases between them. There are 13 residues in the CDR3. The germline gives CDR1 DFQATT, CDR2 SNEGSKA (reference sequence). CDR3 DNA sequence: TGCAGTGCTCTACCCCGGGGAGAAGAGACCCAGTACTTC. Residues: CSALPRGEETQYF.

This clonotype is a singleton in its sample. CDR3 protein: CASSLPRIDQRETQYF. CDR3 coding DNA: TGTGCCAGCAGTTTACCCCGGATCGACCAGAGGGAGACCCAGTACTTC. The V call is TRBV28, the J call TRBJ2-4; no definite D call. Gene TRBJ2-5 matches the end of the DNA better, so the J call may be wrong. Germline V gene sequence: CDR1 MDHEN, CDR2 SYDVKM. This CDR3 region has 16 residues.

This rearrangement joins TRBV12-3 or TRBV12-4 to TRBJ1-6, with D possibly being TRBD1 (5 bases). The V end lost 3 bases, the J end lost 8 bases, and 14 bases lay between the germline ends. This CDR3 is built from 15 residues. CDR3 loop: CASSFVGGSDSPLHF. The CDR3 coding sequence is TGTGCCAGCAGTTTCGTTGGGGGTTCGGATTCACCCCTCCACTTT.

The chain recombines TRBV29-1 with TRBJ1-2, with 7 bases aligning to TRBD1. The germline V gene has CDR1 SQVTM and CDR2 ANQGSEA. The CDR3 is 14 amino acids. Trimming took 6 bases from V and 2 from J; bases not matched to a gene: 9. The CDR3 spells CSVERQGINYGYTF. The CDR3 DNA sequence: TGCAGCGTCGAAAGACAGGGAATCAACTATGGCTACACCTTC.

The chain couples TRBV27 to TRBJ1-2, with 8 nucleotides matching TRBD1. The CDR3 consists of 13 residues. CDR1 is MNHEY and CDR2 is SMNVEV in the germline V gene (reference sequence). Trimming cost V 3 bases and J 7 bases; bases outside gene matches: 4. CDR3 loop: CASSFSRGPGYTF. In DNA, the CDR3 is TGTGCCAGCAGTTTCAGCAGGGGGCCTGGCTACACCTTC.

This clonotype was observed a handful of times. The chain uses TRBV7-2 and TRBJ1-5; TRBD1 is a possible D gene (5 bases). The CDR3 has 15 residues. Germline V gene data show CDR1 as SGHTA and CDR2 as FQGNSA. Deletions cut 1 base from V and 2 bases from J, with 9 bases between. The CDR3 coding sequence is TGTGCCAGCAGCTTAGTTTTAGGGGGCAATCAGCCCCAGCATTTT. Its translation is CASSLVLGGNQPQHF.

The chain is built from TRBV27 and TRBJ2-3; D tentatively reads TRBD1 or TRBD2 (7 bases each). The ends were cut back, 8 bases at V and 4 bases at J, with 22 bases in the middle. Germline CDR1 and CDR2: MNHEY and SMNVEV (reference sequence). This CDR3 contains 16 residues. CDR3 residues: CASGQVLGAGADTQYF. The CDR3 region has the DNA TGTGCCAGCGGACAGGTCCTCGGGGCGGGAGCAGATACGCAGTATTTT.

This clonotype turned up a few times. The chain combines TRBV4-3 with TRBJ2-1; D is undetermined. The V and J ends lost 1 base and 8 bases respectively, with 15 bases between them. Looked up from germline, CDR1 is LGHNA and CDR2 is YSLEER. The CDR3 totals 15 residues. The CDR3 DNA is TGCGCCAGCAGCCAAGGCCTCGGTAGGGTCGATGAGCAGTTCTTC. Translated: CASSQGLGRVDEQFF.

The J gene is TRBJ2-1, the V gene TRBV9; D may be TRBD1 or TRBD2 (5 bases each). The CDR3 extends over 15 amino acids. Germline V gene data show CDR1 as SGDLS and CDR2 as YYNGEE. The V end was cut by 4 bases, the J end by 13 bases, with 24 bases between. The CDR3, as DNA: TGTGCCAGCAGCACCGGGACCGTTGGTACAACTGAACAGTTCTTC. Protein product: CASSTGTVGTTEQFF.

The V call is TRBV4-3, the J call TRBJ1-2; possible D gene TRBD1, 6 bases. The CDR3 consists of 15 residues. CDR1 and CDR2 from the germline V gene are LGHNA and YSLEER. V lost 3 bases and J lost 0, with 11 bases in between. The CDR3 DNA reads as TGCGCCAGCAGCCACCCCGGACAGCCTAACTATGGCTACACCTTC. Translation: CASSHPGQPNYGYTF.

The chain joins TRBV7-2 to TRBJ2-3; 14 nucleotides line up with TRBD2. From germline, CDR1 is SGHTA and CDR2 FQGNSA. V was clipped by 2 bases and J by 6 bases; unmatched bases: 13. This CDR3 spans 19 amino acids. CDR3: CASSLRPMGLAGDPDTQYF. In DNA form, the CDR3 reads TGTGCCAGCAGCTTACGACCTATGGGACTAGCGGGAGACCCGGATACGCAGTATTTT.